Listed below are T cell receptor beta chains from one sample, sequenced in a study of PD-1 blockade in classical Hodgkin lymphoma. The repertoire was sequenced with immunoSEQ multiplex PCR; TCRdb's copy has only in-frame clones and lacks some. The sample includes roughly 27,000 clones, over 60% seen only once; the top ten take around 3.3%. This specimen consisted of peripheral blood mononuclear cells (PBMCs), obtained before the fourth cycle of nivolumab. The receptor set was obtained from a human donor with classical Hodgkin lymphoma. CDR3s include the opening cysteine and the closing phenylalanine or tryptophan. A D gene is named only where the DNA matches it firmly. Some rows have no size entry. The others give once, few or many, or a class for an expanded clone.

D,size,V,J,DNA,CDR3
.,.,TRBV28,TRBJ1-1,TGTGCCAGCAGGGGTCGGGGAGACACTGAAGCTTTCTTT,CASRGRGDTEAFF
.,.,TRBV7-9,TRBJ1-3,TGTGCCAGCAGCTTAGGGGGAGGATTCGGAAACACCATATATTTT,CASSLGGGFGNTIYF
.,.,TRBV7-8,TRBJ1-2,TGTGCCAGCAGCTTTGGTCCGGGGGCTAACTATGGCTACACCTTC,CASSFGPGANYGYTF
TRBD2,.,TRBV6-1,TRBJ2-1,TGTGCCAGCAGCAAAGCGGGAGTGTACAATGAGCAGTTCTTC,CASSKAGVYNEQFF
.,.,TRBV4-2,TRBJ2-5,TGTGCCAGCAGCCAAGATTGGCTGGGGGAGACCCAGTACTTC,CASSQDWLGETQYF
.,.,TRBV2,TRBJ2-7,TGTGCCAGCAGTGAACAGGGCTACGAGCAGTACTTC,CASSEQGYEQYF
TRBD1,.,TRBV7-8,TRBJ1-5,TGTGCCAGCAGCCAAGTGGGACAGCTCAGCCAGCCCCAGCATTTT,CASSQVGQLSQPQHF
.,once,TRBV11-2,TRBJ1-6,TGTGCCAGCAGCATTATAGACGCCCAAGTCCACTTT,CASSIIDAQVHF
.,.,TRBV28,TRBJ1-2,TGTGCCAGCAGTTTACGACCACAGAACTATGGCTACACCTTC,CASSLRPQNYGYTF
TRBD1,.,TRBV7-8,TRBJ1-3,TGTGCCAGCAGTTCGGACAGGGTTGGAAACACCATATATTTT,CASSSDRVGNTIYF
.,.,TRBV4-3,TRBJ1-2,TGCGCCAGCAGCCAAGTGTCGTGGGGAAGTGATGGCTACACCTTC,CASSQVSWGSDGYTF
TRBD1,.,TRBV2,TRBJ1-5,TGTGCCAGCAGTGAAGCGGGGACAGGGGTCCAGCCCCAGCATTTT,CASSEAGTGVQPQHF
.,.,TRBV28,TRBJ2-7,TGTGCCAGCAGCTCCGGACAGAATTCCTACGAGCAGTACTTC,CASSSGQNSYEQYF
.,.,TRBV28,TRBJ1-4,TGTGCCAGCAGTTTCTCTTACCGGAGCGGGTCCGAAAAACTGTTTTTT,CASSFSYRSGSEKLFF
TRBD2,few,TRBV5-1,TRBJ2-7,TGCGCCAGCAGCTTGAGCGGGGCCTACGAGCAGTACTTC,CASSLSGAYEQYF
TRBD2,.,TRBV7-2,TRBJ2-3,TGTGCCAGCAGCCCCCAAAAAGCGGGAGGAAGGGCAGATACGCAGTATTTT,CASSPQKAGGRADTQYF
.,once,TRBV27,TRBJ2-1,TGTGCCAGTTCGTTGGGGGAGCCCAGTGAGCAGTTCTTC,CASSLGEPSEQFF
.,.,TRBV27,TRBJ2-2,TGTGCCAGCCACCCAGGCACCGGGGAGCTGTTTTTT,CASHPGTGELFF
.,few,TRBV7-6,TRBJ2-1,TGTGCCAGCAGCTTAGGAGCGAGCAATGAGCAGTTCTTC,CASSLGASNEQFF
.,.,TRBV5-1,TRBJ2-7,TGCGCCAGCAGCTTGAGTTCTCATGGGGTGGGCGCCTACGAGCAGTACTTC,CASSLSSHGVGAYEQYF
.,.,TRBV6-6,TRBJ1-5,TGTGCCAGCAGTTACTCCGGGGATGTCCAGCCCCAGCATTTT,CASSYSGDVQPQHF
.,few,TRBV10-2,TRBJ2-1,TGCGCCACCAACAGTGACTACTCCTACAATGAGCAGTTCTTC,CATNSDYSYNEQFF
.,few,TRBV28,TRBJ2-5,TGTGCCAGCAGTCTTACAGGGACCCCAAAAGAGACCCAGTACTTC,CASSLTGTPKETQYF
.,.,TRBV19,TRBJ1-1,TGTGCCAGTAGTACCCAAGTGAACGCTGAAGCTTTCTTT,CASSTQVNAEAFF
.,.,TRBV5-4,TRBJ1-1,TGTGCCAGCAGCTTGGGAGGAGGGGGGTCTAGTAGCACTGAAGCTTTCTTT,CASSLGGGGSSSTEAFF
TRBD1,.,TRBV5-4,TRBJ2-5,TGTGCCAGCAGCTTGGGATCAGGGGGCTTGTACCAAGAGACCCAGTACTTC,CASSLGSGGLYQETQYF
TRBD1,.,TRBV7-2,TRBJ1-2,TGTGCCAGCAGCCGACAGACTGGACAGGGTAATGGCTACACCTTC,CASSRQTGQGNGYTF
.,.,TRBV7-3,TRBJ2-1,TGTGCCAGCAGCTTAATCCCAGGGAATCGAAATGAGCAGTTCTTC,CASSLIPGNRNEQFF
.,.,TRBV4-1,TRBJ2-3,TGCGCCAGCAGCCCACGGAGGGGGGGAGGCACAGATACGCAGTATTTT,CASSPRRGGGTDTQYF
.,.,TRBV6-1,TRBJ1-3,TGTGCCAGCAGCTGGTTCATGGGAAACACCATATATTTT,CASSWFMGNTIYF
.,.,TRBV7-9,TRBJ2-3,TGTGCCAGCTCGGCAGATACGCAGTATTTT,CASSADTQYF
.,.,TRBV5-4,TRBJ1-1,TGTGCCAGCAGCTACCCAGGGTCCCCCAACACTGAAGCTTTCTTT,CASSYPGSPNTEAFF
TRBD2,once,TRBV6-5,TRBJ2-3,TGTGCCAGCAGCCCACTAGCGGACGGCACAGATACGCAGTATTTT,CASSPLADGTDTQYF
.,.,TRBV5-5,TRBJ2-7,TGTGCCAGCAGCCATGAGGTCTACGAGCAGTACTTC,CASSHEVYEQYF
.,.,TRBV6-1,TRBJ1-4,TGTGCCAGCAGTGGTTCCGGAGGGGTGGGCGAAAAACTGTTTTTT,CASSGSGGVGEKLFF
.,.,TRBV5-1,TRBJ2-1,TGCGCCAGCAGCTTGTCGGGAATTGCGCACAATGAGCAGTTCTTC,CASSLSGIAHNEQFF